This TCR beta chain was obtained from a study of sequential checkpoint blockade in melanoma. This sample's treatment: randomized to nivolumab then ipilimumab (arm A) or the reverse (arm B). The CDR3 consists of 16 residues. CDR1 and CDR2 from the germline V gene are MGHRA and YSYEKL. Trimming took off 1 base at V and 1 base at J, with 10 bases between the two ends. This clone ranks as medium-sized. TCRdb keeps only in-frame clones here, not all; method: immunoSEQ multiplex PCR. Counted here are under 3,000 clones, approximately 20% occurring once; the ten biggest clones make up 15% to 20%. The source was tumor tissue (inferred from file names), collected from a patient given nivolumab and ipilimumab in sequence. J is TRBJ1-4 and V is TRBV4-1, with a possible D match to TRBD1 (6 bases). This receptor was identified in a human donor with melanoma. The CDR3, as DNA: TGCGCCAGCAGCCAAGTTGGAGGGGGAACTAATGAAAAACTGTTTTTT. It yields the protein CASSQVGGGTNEKLFF.